The entry below gives a single T cell receptor (beta chain) sequence along with its context. Its antigen is still unknown. The data were taken from a study of cytomegalovirus exposure and HLA in healthy donors. Healthy people donating bone marrow made up the donors. Study findings and constraints: A missense variant in DCLRE1C was later tied to TCR beta V- and J-gene trimming. The listing of some 170 TCR beta chains classed them as cytomegalovirus-associated.

The PCR ran on 60 Vbeta and 13 Jbeta primers. Assay: immunoSEQ multiplex PCR; the TCRdb copy retains only in-frame clones and omits some. The table shows around 130,000 clones, with roughly 74% occurring only once. What was sequenced was PBMCs. The source is a woman aged 45-60 years in good health and CMV-seropositive.

CDR3 region: CASSPRTGGEAFF. The CDR3 region has the DNA TGCGCCAGCAGCCCCCGAACAGGGGGCGAAGCTTTCTTT. The chain carries TRBV5-1 and TRBJ1-1; TRBD1 aligns across 9 bases. The CDR3 is made up of 13 amino acids. The V segment lost 4 bases and the J segment 8 bases; nucleotides outside the gene matches: 6. Looked up from germline, CDR1 is SGHRS and CDR2 is YFSETQ.